Sequencing of this TCR beta chain was carried out in a study of graft-versus-host responses after intestinal transplantation. TCRdb keeps only in-frame clones here, not all; method: immunoSEQ multiplex PCR. This table holds 100,000 to 130,000 clones, roughly 87% found once. The CDR3 is made up of 13 amino acids. Between the trimmed V and J ends, which lost 2 bases and 10 bases, there was a span of 13 bases. Looked up from germline, CDR1 is MGHDK and CDR2 is SYGVNS. About this clone: Its target is unknown.

This specimen was unstimulated CD4+ T cells sorted from spleen or lymph node cells, taken before transplant. This chain connects TRBV25-1 to TRBJ2-3, with a possible D match to TRBD1 (5 bases). The TCR sequence derives from a human donor who was the organ donor for an intestinal transplant. The CDR3 spells CASSEAQGSAQYF. The CDR3 coding sequence is TGTGCCAGCAGTGAAGCTCAGGGTTCGGCGCAGTATTTT. Full variable domain (missing parts from reference TRBV25-1 and TRBJ2-3): EADIYQTPRYLVIGTGKKITLECSQTMGHDKMYWYQQDPGMELHLIHYSYGVNSTEKGDLSSESTVSRIRTEHFPLTLESARPSHTSQYLCASSEAQGSAQYFGPGTRLTVL.